Listed here are 7 T cell receptor beta chains from one sample, sequenced in a study of shared clonotypes between healthy human individuals (dated by TCRdb to 2018 to 2021). The receptor library was made with the immunoSEQ multiplex PCR assay. TCRdb mirrors the immuneACCESS table, restricted to in-frame sequences. Some clones are absent from its copies; in checked studies, under half trace to an unresolved V gene, and the reason for the others is unknown. Across this sample there are millions of clones, with roughly nine tenths seen only once. The leading ten clones occupy roughly 0.13% of the sample. Material for sequencing was naive CD4+ T cells sorted from blood. This specimen's cell subset or site label, per the study, means: CD45RA+ positively selected. These receptors all stem from a man aged 18 to 35 in good health.

The chain carries TRBV18 and TRBJ2-1; D may be TRBD1 (6 bases). CDR3 size: 14 residues. Germline V gene data show CDR1 as KGHSH and CDR2 as LQKENI. The V gene lost 3 bases and the J gene lost 5 bases, with 11 bases spanning the gap. The CDR3 here is CASSPSQGNNEQFF. The CDR3 DNA reads as TGTGCCAGCTCACCCTCACAGGGTAACAATGAGCAGTTCTTC.

CDR3 sequence (DNA): TGCGCCAGCAGCCACATGGACTGGCTAGAACCAGATACGCAGTATTTT. This translates into CASSHMDWLEPDTQYF. The chain joins TRBV4-1 to TRBJ2-3; tentatively, D is TRBD2 (5 bases). The germline V gene has CDR1 MGHRA and CDR2 YSYEKL. Trimming took off 3 bases at V and 4 bases at J, with 17 bases between the two ends. The CDR3 loop spans 16 amino acids.

J is TRBJ1-5 and V is TRBV19; D ambiguous. CDR1 and CDR2 from the germline V gene are LNHDA and SQIVND (reference sequence). The CDR3 is made up of 17 amino acids. V was pared by 0 bases and J by 2 bases, with 14 bases between. The CDR3: CASSIDRLTGGNQPQHF. DNA for the CDR3: TGTGCCAGTAGTATAGATCGGCTAACCGGGGGCAATCAGCCCCAGCATTTT.

The J gene is TRBJ2-5, the V gene TRBV9, with 7 positions matching TRBD2. Germline CDR1 SGDLS, CDR2 YYNGEE. This CDR3 has 13 residues. After removal of 4 bases from V and 5 bases from J, the junction contained 5 bases not matched to a gene. This CDR3 is CASSSGLEETQYF. The CDR3 region has the DNA TGTGCCAGCAGCTCCGGACTAGAGGAGACCCAGTACTTC.

Worth noting for this clone: Different DNA sequences within this sample yield the same CDR3. This chain uses TRBV18 with TRBJ2-1; D gene unclear. The CDR3 is 13 amino acids. The V end was cut by 0 bases, the J end by 7 bases, with 7 bases between. Germline CDR1 and CDR2: KGHSH and LQKENI. This CDR3 reads CASSPPLGNEQFF. The CDR3 bases are TGTGCCAGCTCACCACCTTTAGGAAATGAGCAGTTCTTC.

This clone came up once. The chain links TRBV6-1 to TRBJ1-4, with 8 bases matching TRBD1. CDR1 and CDR2 from the germline V gene are MNHNS and SASEGT. CDR3 length: 16 residues. V was pared by 2 bases and J by 8 bases, with 10 bases of the junction left unmatched. CDR3 in DNA: TGTGCCAGCAGTGAAACCCCAGCAGGGGGCGCGGAAAAACTGTTTTTT. It encodes CASSETPAGGAEKLFF.

The chain recombines TRBV5-1 with TRBJ1-3; possible D gene TRBD1, 5 bases. In germline, CDR1 is SGHRS, CDR2 YFSETQ. The V and J ends lost 5 bases and 4 bases respectively, with 16 bases between them. The CDR3 covers 15 residues. The CDR3 nucleotides read TGCGCCAGCAGTCAGAGCCCAGGGATGGGAAACACCATATATTTT. Translating gives CASSQSPGMGNTIYF.